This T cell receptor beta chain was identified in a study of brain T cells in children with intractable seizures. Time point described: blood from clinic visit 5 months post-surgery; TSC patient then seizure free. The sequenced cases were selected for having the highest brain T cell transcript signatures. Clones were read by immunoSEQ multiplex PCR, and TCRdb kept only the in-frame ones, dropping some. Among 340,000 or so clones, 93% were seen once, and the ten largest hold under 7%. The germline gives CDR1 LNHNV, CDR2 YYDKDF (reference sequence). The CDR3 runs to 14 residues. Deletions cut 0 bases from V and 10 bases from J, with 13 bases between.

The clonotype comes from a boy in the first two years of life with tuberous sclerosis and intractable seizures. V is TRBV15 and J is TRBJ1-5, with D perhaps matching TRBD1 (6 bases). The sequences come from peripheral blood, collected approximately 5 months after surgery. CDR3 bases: TGTGCCACCAGCAGAGATGCACGGGGGCAACCCCAGCATTTT. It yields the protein CATSRDARGQPQHF. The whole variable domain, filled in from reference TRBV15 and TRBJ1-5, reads DAMVIQNPRYQVTQFGKPVTLSCSQTLNHNVMYWYQQKSSQAPKLLFHYYDKDFNNEADTPDNFQSRRPNTSFCFLDIRSPGLGDTAMYLCATSRDARGQPQHFGDGTRLSIL.